This entry is about one T cell receptor (beta chain). Its target is unknown. This sample was included in a study of early stage breast cancer tumors. About the study: Most invasive tumors, about 75% of the 16, were ER+/PR+/HER2-. Average read coverage per sample was around 10-fold. The ER+/PR+/HER2- tumors included about 8 ductal and a few lobular carcinomas. General study findings and limits: Comparing each tissue with blood distinguished tumor from normal in 14 of 16 patients.

The V end lost 3 bases, the J end lost 4 bases, and 9 bases lay between the germline ends. CDR1 is SGHVS, CDR2 FNYEAQ, per germline. CDR3 size: 14 residues. Sequenced by immunoSEQ multiplex PCR; TCRdb stores in-frame clones only, minus some. The sample holds fewer than 50,000 clones, approximately 78% seen once. The rearrangement joins TRBV7-6 to TRBJ2-2; D is possibly TRBD2 (5 bases). This clonotype originated in a person aged 45 to 60 with breast cancer. Material: blood. CDR3 residues: CASSFGSTTGELFF. The CDR3, as DNA: TGTGCCAGCAGCTTTGGGAGTACCACCGGGGAGCTGTTTTTT.